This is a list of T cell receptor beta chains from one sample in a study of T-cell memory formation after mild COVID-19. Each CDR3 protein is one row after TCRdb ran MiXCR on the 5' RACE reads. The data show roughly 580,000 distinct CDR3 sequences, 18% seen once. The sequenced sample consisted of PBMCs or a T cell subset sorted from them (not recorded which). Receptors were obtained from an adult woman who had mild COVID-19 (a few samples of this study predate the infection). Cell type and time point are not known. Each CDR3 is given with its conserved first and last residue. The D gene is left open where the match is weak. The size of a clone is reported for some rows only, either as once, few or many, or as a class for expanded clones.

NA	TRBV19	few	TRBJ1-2	TGTGCCAGTAGTTCCAACAGGAACTATGGCTACACCTTC	CASSSNRNYGYTF
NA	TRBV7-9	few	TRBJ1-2	TGTGCCAGCAGCCCGACCCCTAACTATGGCTACACCTTC	CASSPTPNYGYTF
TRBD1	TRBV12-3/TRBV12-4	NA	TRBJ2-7	TGTGCCAGCAGACCCCTTAGGACAGGGGCCTACGAGCAGTACTTC	CASRPLRTGAYEQYF
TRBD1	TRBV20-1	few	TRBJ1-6	TGCAGTGCCCGGACAGGGTGGGTTAGCTCCTATAATTCACCCCTCCACTTT	CSARTGWVSSYNSPLHF
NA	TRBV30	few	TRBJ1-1	TGTGCCTGGAGGAGGACCCAGAACACTGAAGCTTTCTTT	CAWRRTQNTEAFF
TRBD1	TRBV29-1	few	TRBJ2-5	TGCAGCGTTGACAGGGGGCAGGGGGAGACCCAGTACTTC	CSVDRGQGETQYF
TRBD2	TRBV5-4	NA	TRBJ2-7	TGTGCCAGCAGCTTGGTTGGTAGCGGGGGGGTCGAGCAGTACTTC	CASSLVGSGGVEQYF
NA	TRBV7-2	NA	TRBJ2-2	TGTGCCAGCAGTTTCAGGGATATGGGAACCGGGGAGCTGTTTTTT	CASSFRDMGTGELFF
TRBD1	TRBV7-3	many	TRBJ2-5	TGTGCCAGCAGCCTCGCTGGGACAGTGGGGGAGACCCAGTACTTC	CASSLAGTVGETQYF
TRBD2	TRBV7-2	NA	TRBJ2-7	TGTGCCAGCAGCTCGACTAGCGGGGAGTACGAGCAGTACTTC	CASSSTSGEYEQYF
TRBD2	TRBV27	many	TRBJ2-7	TGTGCCAGCAGTTTATCAGCGGGAGAGATAAAAAGGGAGCAGTACTTC	CASSLSAGEIKREQYF
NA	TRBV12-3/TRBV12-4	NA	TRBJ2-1	TGTGCCAGCTCCCCATTAGAGAATGAGCAGTTCTTC	CASSPLENEQFF
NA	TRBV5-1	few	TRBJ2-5	TGCGCCAGCACCCAGGGGCCTCAGGAGGTCGAGACCCAGTACTTC	CASTQGPQEVETQYF
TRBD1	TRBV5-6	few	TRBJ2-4	TGTGCCAGCAGCCTGACAGGGGGAGACCCTAGCATTCAGTACTTC	CASSLTGGDPSIQYF
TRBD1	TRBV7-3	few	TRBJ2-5	TGTGACAGCAGCTCAGGACAGGGGGAGACCCAGTACTTC	CDSSSGQGETQYF
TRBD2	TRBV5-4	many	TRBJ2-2	TGTGCCAGCAGCCTCGCTAGCGGGAGCTCCGTGGGGGAGCTGTTTTTT	CASSLASGSSVGELFF
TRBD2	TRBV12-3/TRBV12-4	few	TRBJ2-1	TGTGCCAGCAGTTTGGGGACTACTGAGCAGTTCTTC	CASSLGTTEQFF
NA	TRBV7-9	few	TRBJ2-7	TGTGCCAGCAGCTTTTATCCCCCAGACAGGACGAACTGGGAGCAGTACTTC	CASSFYPPDRTNWEQYF